This passage covers 28 T cell receptor beta chains from one sample sequenced in a study of cytomegalovirus exposure and HLA in healthy donors. Produced via immunoSEQ multiplex PCR; TCRdb's table is partial and in-frame only. This sample has approximately 160,000 clones; approximately 84% occur once, and the top ten carry roughly a tenth. The specimen sequenced was PBMCs. The source of these receptors is a man younger than 45 in good health and CMV-seropositive.

This clone was seen once. This chain uses TRBV27 with TRBJ2-1; 9 nucleotides agree with TRBD2. CDR1 and CDR2 (germline): MNHEY, SMNVEV (reference sequence). The CDR3 spans 14 residues. Trimming took 2 bases from V and 7 from J; bases not matched to a gene: 3. The CDR3 DNA sequence: TGTGCCAGCAGTTTAGCGGGGGGGTGGAATGAGCAGTTCTTC. Residues: CASSLAGGWNEQFF.

The V and J genes are TRBV19 and TRBJ2-7; 7 nucleotides align to TRBD1. This CDR3 has 14 amino acids. CDR1 is LNHDA, CDR2 SQIVND, per germline (reference sequence). V dropped 3 bases and J dropped 2; count of bases not matched to a gene: 4. The CDR3 region is CASSIGTDTYEQYF. CDR3 in DNA: TGTGCCAGTAGTATTGGGACAGATACCTACGAGCAGTACTTC.

V usage is TRBV4-3 and J usage is TRBJ2-7, with 7 nucleotides matching TRBD1. The CDR3 is 15 amino acids. The germline CDR1 and CDR2 sequences are LGHNA and YSLEER. The ends lost 2 bases at V and 3 bases at J; junction bases unmatched: 7. The CDR3 DNA reads as TGCGCCAGCAGCCAACGCCTGGGGGACAGCTACGAGCAGTACTTC. This translates into CASSQRLGDSYEQYF.

This chain joins TRBV6-4 and TRBJ2-3; TRBD2 matches 11 bases. Germline loops: CDR1 MRHNA, CDR2 SNTAGT. This CDR3 comprises 15 residues. With V trimmed by 2 bases and J by 5 bases, 3 bases remained unmatched. CDR3 in DNA: TGTGCCAGCAGTGACCTAGCGGGGGGAGTAGATACGCAGTATTTT. Encoded protein: CASSDLAGGVDTQYF.

This clone was recorded only once. The chain recombines TRBV4-1 with TRBJ1-5; 8 bases match TRBD1. The CDR3 is 20 residues long. Germline CDR1 reads MGHRA; CDR2 reads YSYEKL. Losses at the gene ends were 1 base for V and 7 bases for J; bases not matched to a gene: 21. CDR3 bases: TGCGCCAGCAGCCAAGGAAGCGGGTCAGGGGGCAACCCCATGGGCCAGCCCCAGCATTTT. Protein product: CASSQGSGSGGNPMGQPQHF.

The chain recombines TRBV9 with TRBJ1-6; possible D gene TRBD1, 6 bases. This CDR3 is built from 16 residues. Germline assignment: CDR1 SGDLS and CDR2 YYNGEE. Deletions cut 3 bases from V and 4 bases from J, with 14 bases between. CDR3 loop: CASSAPRGEYNSPLHF. The CDR3 coding sequence is TGTGCCAGCAGCGCCCCCAGGGGAGAGTATAATTCACCCCTCCACTTT.

The J gene is TRBJ1-2, the V gene TRBV9; 7 bases agree with TRBD1. Germline V CDR1 and CDR2: SGDLS, YYNGEE. The junction had 3 bases not matched to a gene; V was cut back by 3 bases and J by 10 bases. This CDR3 has 11 residues. CDR3 nucleotide sequence: TGTGCCAGCAGCGGGGACAGCCTCTACACCTTC. As protein: CASSGDSLYTF.

The rearrangement uses TRBV6-5 and TRBJ2-1, with D possibly matching TRBD2 (5 bases). Trimming left V 0 bases short and J 10 bases short, with 10 bases between. Germline V gene sequence: CDR1 MNHEY, CDR2 SVGAGI. CDR3 size: 13 residues. CDR3: CASSYSIGEEQFF. CDR3 in DNA: TGTGCCAGCAGTTACTCGATCGGGGAGGAGCAGTTCTTC.

This clone appeared once. The rearrangement links TRBV7-6 to TRBJ2-7; D is uncertain. CDR1 SGHVS and CDR2 FNYEAQ come from the germline V gene. This CDR3 comprises 14 residues. Trimming shortened V by 1 base and J by 4 bases, and 11 bases separated the two germline ends. The CDR3 region has the DNA TGTGCCAGCAGCTTAGGGAGAGCCCCTTACGAGCAGTACTTC. Translated: CASSLGRAPYEQYF.

This rearrangement joins TRBV21-1 to TRBJ1-5; whether TRBD1, the table's D call, matches the DNA was not checked. TRBV21-1 is noted as a pseudogene. This CDR3 region has 11 residues. The CDR3 reads CASSSTEPQHF. The CDR3 DNA follows: TGTGCCAGCAGCAGTACAGAACCCCAGCATTTT.

The chain recombines TRBV5-1 with TRBJ1-5; possible D gene TRBD1, 5 bases. V dropped 0 bases and J dropped 3 bases, with 10 bases sitting between them. This CDR3 contains 15 residues. Looked up from germline, CDR1 is SGHRS and CDR2 is YFSETQ. CDR3 protein: CASSLEAGANQPQHF. For the CDR3, the DNA is TGCGCCAGCAGCTTGGAGGCTGGGGCCAATCAGCCCCAGCATTTT.

V and J are TRBV29-1 and TRBJ2-7; 7 nucleotides agree with TRBD1. Losses at the gene ends were 6 bases for V and 3 bases for J; bases not matched to a gene: 11. The CDR3 runs 14 residues. Per germline, CDR1 SQVTM and CDR2 ANQGSEA. The CDR3 region is CSVGGQSVSYEQYF. The CDR3 DNA follows: TGCAGCGTAGGGGGACAGTCGGTCAGCTACGAGCAGTACTTC.

The chain uses TRBV6-1 and TRBJ1-4; D remains unclear. Trimming left V 3 bases short and J 6 bases short, with 11 bases between. Germline V gene sequence: CDR1 MNHNS, CDR2 SASEGT. The CDR3 runs to 14 residues. CDR3 protein: CASSDGLFDEKLFF. The CDR3 region has the DNA TGTGCCAGCAGTGACGGACTCTTCGATGAAAAACTGTTTTTT.

This clone has only a few counts. The chain links TRBV2 to TRBJ1-2; maybe TRBD1 (6 bases). The CDR3 loop spans 15 amino acids. CDR1 SNHLY and CDR2 FYNNEI come from the germline V gene. CDR3 in amino acids: CVAGTRTAQLYGYTF. Written as DNA, the CDR3 is TGTGTCGCAGGGACAAGGACAGCCCAACTCTATGGCTACACCTTC.

The chain links TRBV15 to TRBJ2-3; 7 bases agree with TRBD1. The CDR3 runs 16 residues. The V gene end was trimmed by 1 base and the J gene end by 2 bases; junction bases not matched to a gene: 6. Germline V gene data show CDR1 as LNHNV and CDR2 as YYDKDF (reference sequence). CDR3 bases: TGTGCCACCAGCAGAGCCCAGGGGACAGTCACAGATACGCAGTATTTT. Translating it yields CATSRAQGTVTDTQYF. Full variable domain (outside the CDR3, taken from reference TRBV15 and TRBJ2-3): DAMVIQNPRYQVTQFGKPVTLSCSQTLNHNVMYWYQQKSSQAPKLLFHYYDKDFNNEADTPDNFQSRRPNTSFCFLDIRSPGLGDTAMYLCATSRAQGTVTDTQYFGPGTRLTVL.

The chain employs TRBV5-4 and TRBJ2-7, with 9 bases matching TRBD1. Germline V lookup: CDR1 SGHNT, CDR2 YYREEE (reference sequence). V shed 3 bases, J shed 7 bases, and the junction held 8 bases outside the gene matches. There are 14 residues in the CDR3. The DNA of the CDR3 is TGTGCCAGCAGCTATACAGGGGGCGCGAAGGAGCAGTACTTC. It yields the protein CASSYTGGAKEQYF.

The V and J genes are TRBV5-1 and TRBJ1-1; 7 nucleotides line up with TRBD1. After removal of 1 base from V and 0 bases from J, the junction contained 3 bases not matched to a gene. CDR3 length equals 15 residues. In germline, CDR1 is SGHRS, CDR2 YFSETQ. The CDR3 nucleotides are TGCGCCAGCAGCTTGAAGGACAGGTTGAACACTGAAGCTTTCTTT. Amino acids: CASSLKDRLNTEAFF.

The chain recombines TRBV7-3 with TRBJ2-2; no clear D. Germline CDR1 SGHTA, CDR2 FQGTGA. V was clipped by 5 bases and J by 6 bases, with 10 bases between them. The CDR3 is 13 residues long. CDR3 in DNA: TGTGCCAGCAGCCCCCACGGGTCCGGGGAGCTGTTTTTT. Translated: CASSPHGSGELFF.

This rearrangement joins TRBV27 to TRBJ2-7; TRBD1 matches at 10 bases. The junction had 20 bases not matched to a gene; V was cut back by 5 bases and J by 7 bases. CDR1 is MNHEY and CDR2 is SMNVEV in the germline V gene (reference sequence). The CDR3 consists of 18 residues. DNA for the CDR3: TGTGCCAGCAGTCCCTTGGGTATGGGCGGGACAGGGGTAGGAGAGCAGTACTTC. Its protein is CASSPLGMGGTGVGEQYF.

The chain has TRBV7-2 and TRBJ2-7; D is possibly TRBD1 (7 bases). The V gene lost 1 base and the J gene lost 7 bases, with 17 bases spanning the gap. Germline V CDR1 and CDR2: SGHTA, FQGNSA. This CDR3 comprises 15 residues. CDR3 in amino acids: CASSLVFQGGGEQYF. The CDR3, as DNA: TGTGCCAGCAGCTTAGTCTTCCAGGGGGGAGGTGAGCAGTACTTC.

This chain uses TRBV19 with TRBJ1-1; D is perhaps TRBD1 (6 bases). The V end was cut by 0 bases, the J end by 4 bases, with 18 bases between. CDR1 and CDR2 from the germline V gene are LNHDA and SQIVND (reference sequence). The CDR3 is made up of 17 amino acids. The CDR3 protein is CASSIDHGRAGATEAFF. CDR3 nucleotide sequence: TGTGCCAGTAGTATAGATCACGGGAGGGCAGGGGCCACTGAAGCTTTCTTT.

Only one count was recorded for this clone. V usage is TRBV29-1 and J usage is TRBJ1-4; 9 positions agree with TRBD1. The J segment lost 7 bases and the V segment lost 5 bases, leaving 8 bases of the junction unmatched. The length of the CDR3 is 14 residues. From germline, CDR1 is SQVTM and CDR2 ANQGSEA. The chain's CDR3 is CSVTNRGLGEKLFF. The DNA of the CDR3 is TGCAGCGTTACCAACAGGGGGCTCGGTGAAAAACTGTTTTTT.

The chain carries TRBV29-1 and TRBJ1-1; 8 positions match TRBD1. J lost 11 bases, V lost 6 bases, and 8 bases had no gene match. CDR1 and CDR2 from the germline V gene are SQVTM and ANQGSEA. The CDR3 totals 11 residues. CDR3 region: CSVLQGAGAFF. The CDR3 DNA sequence: TGCAGCGTGCTTCAGGGGGCGGGGGCTTTCTTT.

The chain recombines TRBV6-5 with TRBJ2-2; no firm D call. The CDR3 runs to 15 residues. From germline, CDR1 is MNHEY and CDR2 SVGAGI. The V end lost 0 bases, the J end lost 1 base, and 6 bases lay between the germline ends. As DNA, the CDR3 is TGTGCCAGCAGTTACTCACGAGAGAACACCGGGGAGCTGTTTTTT. Residues: CASSYSRENTGELFF.

The CDR3 coding sequence is TGTGCCAGCAGCGTAGAGGCCCTGGCGGGAGGGCTGCAGTTCTTC. It codes for CASSVEALAGGLQFF. The chain combines TRBV9 with TRBJ2-1, with 9 bases identical to TRBD2. The CDR3 is made up of 15 amino acids. Germline assignment: CDR1 SGDLS and CDR2 YYNGEE. V lost 0 bases and J lost 12; bases outside the gene matches: 10.

The chain links TRBV27 to TRBJ2-3; 8 bases align to TRBD1. V was clipped by 7 bases and J by 2 bases; unmatched bases: 8. In germline, CDR1 is MNHEY, CDR2 SMNVEV (reference sequence). The CDR3 length is 15 residues. The CDR3 sequence: CASTPGQAHTDTQYF. The CDR3 region has the DNA TGTGCCAGCACCCCGGGACAGGCCCACACAGATACGCAGTATTTT.

This clone was seen once. J is TRBJ2-5 and V is TRBV28, with unresolved D. Looked up from germline, CDR1 is MDHEN and CDR2 is SYDVKM. V lost 7 bases to trimming and J lost 7 bases, with 10 bases between them. The CDR3 is 11 amino acids. Written as DNA, the CDR3 is TGTGCCAGCACCCGATCCGGGACCCAGTACTTC. Encoded protein: CASTRSGTQYF.

The chain carries TRBV6-5 and TRBJ1-5; TRBD1 might be the D (6 bases). Trimming took off 6 bases at V and 5 bases at J, with 11 bases between the two ends. The CDR3 contains 13 residues. Germline V gene sequence: CDR1 MNHEY, CDR2 SVGAGI. CDR3 in amino acids: CASRTGFDQPQHF. The DNA of the CDR3 is TGTGCCAGCAGAACAGGGTTCGATCAGCCCCAGCATTTT.